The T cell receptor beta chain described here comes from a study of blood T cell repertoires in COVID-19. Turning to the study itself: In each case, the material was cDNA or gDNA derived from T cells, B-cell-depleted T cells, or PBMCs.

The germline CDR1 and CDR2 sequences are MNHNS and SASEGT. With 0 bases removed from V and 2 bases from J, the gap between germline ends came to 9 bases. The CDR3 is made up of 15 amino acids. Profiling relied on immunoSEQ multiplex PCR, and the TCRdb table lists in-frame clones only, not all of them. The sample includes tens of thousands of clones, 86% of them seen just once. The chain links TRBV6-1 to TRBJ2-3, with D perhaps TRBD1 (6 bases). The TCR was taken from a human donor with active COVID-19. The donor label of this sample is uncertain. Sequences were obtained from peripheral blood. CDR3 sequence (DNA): TGTGCCAGCAGTGAAGCCCTGGGGGCCACAGATACGCAGTATTTT. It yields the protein CASSEALGATDTQYF.